A single sample is the source of the 8 T cell receptor beta chains below, sequenced in a study of cytomegalovirus exposure and HLA in healthy donors. The PCR contained 60 Vbeta and 13 Jbeta primers. Sequenced by immunoSEQ multiplex PCR; TCRdb stores in-frame clones only, minus some. The sample carries under 200,000 clones, around three quarters recorded once. The specimen was PBMCs. The receptors were sampled from a man aged 40-50 years in good health and CMV-seronegative.

The chain couples TRBV6-4 to TRBJ1-6, with a possible D match to TRBD1 (6 bases). This CDR3 has 14 amino acids. Trimming removed 4 bases at V and 8 bases at J, with 12 bases between. Per the germline V gene, CDR1 is MRHNA and CDR2 is SNTAGT. The CDR3 nucleotides are TGTGCCAGCAGTGTACAGGGTGGGGATTCACCCCTCCACTTT. Translating gives CASSVQGGDSPLHF.

This chain links TRBV29-1 with TRBJ1-1, with 8 bases aligning to TRBD1. The CDR3 is 13 amino acids. CDR1 is SQVTM and CDR2 is ANQGSEA in the germline V gene. J gave up 2 bases and V 6 bases, and 5 bases lay outside the gene matches. DNA for the CDR3: TGCAGCGTCCGGGACAGGACTAACACTGAAGCTTTCTTT. Its translation is CSVRDRTNTEAFF.

The chain is built from TRBV9 and TRBJ2-5; 8 nucleotides line up with TRBD2. The CDR3 length is 13 residues. With V trimmed by 3 bases and J by 2 bases, 0 bases remained unmatched. From germline, CDR1 is SGDLS and CDR2 YYNGEE. DNA of the CDR3: TGTGCCAGCAGCGCGGGGGGGCAAGAGACCCAGTACTTC. It translates to CASSAGGQETQYF.

The chain combines TRBV6-5 with TRBJ1-2; a possible D gene is TRBD1 (6 bases). Germline CDR1 is MNHEY and CDR2 is SVGAGI. V was trimmed by 5 bases and J by 0 bases, leaving 10 bases between them. There are 14 residues in the CDR3. This CDR3 reads CASSPRGPNYGYTF. Here the CDR3 DNA reads TGTGCCAGCAGTCCCAGGGGCCCTAACTATGGCTACACCTTC.

CDR3 sequence (DNA): TGTGCAAGTCGCTTGGACCCTGGGAGGGCGCCACACCTTCTCGCGAACACCGGGGAGCTGTTTTTT. Protein sequence: CASRLDPGRAPHLLANTGELFF. This rearrangement joins TRBV12-2 to TRBJ2-2; the table's TRBD2 call for D was not verified on the DNA. TRBV12-2 is termed a pseudogene. The CDR3 is 22 residues long.

V usage is TRBV5-1 and J usage is TRBJ2-3; D gene uncertain. V lost 0 bases and J lost 0, with 8 bases in between. The CDR3 covers 15 residues. Germline V CDR1 and CDR2: SGHRS, YFSETQ. This CDR3 is CASSLGAASTDTQYF. For the CDR3, the DNA is TGCGCCAGCAGCTTGGGGGCAGCTAGCACAGATACGCAGTATTTT.

The rearrangement links TRBV5-1 to TRBJ2-7; TRBD2 is a possible D gene (6 bases). The germline V gene encodes CDR1 SGHRS and CDR2 YFSETQ. The CDR3 totals 13 residues. V lost 0 bases to trimming and J lost 5 bases, with 9 bases between them. The CDR3 is CASSLVGGDEQYF. The CDR3 DNA reads TGCGCCAGCAGCTTGGTCGGAGGGGACGAGCAGTACTTC.

This chain joins TRBV4-1 and TRBJ2-3, with D hard to call. The CDR3 length is 14 residues. Germline assignment: CDR1 MGHRA and CDR2 YSYEKL. V was trimmed by 1 base and J by 0 bases, leaving 5 bases between them. DNA for the CDR3: TGCGCCAGCAGCCAAGGGGCTAGCACAGATACGCAGTATTTT. This codes for CASSQGASTDTQYF.